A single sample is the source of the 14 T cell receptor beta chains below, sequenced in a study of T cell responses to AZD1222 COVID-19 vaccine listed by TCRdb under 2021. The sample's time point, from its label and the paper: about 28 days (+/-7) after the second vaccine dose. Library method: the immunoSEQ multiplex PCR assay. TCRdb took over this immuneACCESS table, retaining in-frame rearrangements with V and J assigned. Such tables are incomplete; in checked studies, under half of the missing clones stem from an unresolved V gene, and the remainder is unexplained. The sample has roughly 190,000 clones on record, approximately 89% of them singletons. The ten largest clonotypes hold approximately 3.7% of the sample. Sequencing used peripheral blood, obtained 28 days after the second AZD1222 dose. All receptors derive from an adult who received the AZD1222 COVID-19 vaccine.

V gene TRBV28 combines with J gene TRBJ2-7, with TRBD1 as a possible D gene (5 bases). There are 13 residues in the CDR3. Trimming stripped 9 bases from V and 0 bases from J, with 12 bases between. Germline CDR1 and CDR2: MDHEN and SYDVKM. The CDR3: CASLSQVSYEQYF. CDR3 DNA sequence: TGTGCCAGTCTGTCACAGGTCTCCTACGAGCAGTACTTC.

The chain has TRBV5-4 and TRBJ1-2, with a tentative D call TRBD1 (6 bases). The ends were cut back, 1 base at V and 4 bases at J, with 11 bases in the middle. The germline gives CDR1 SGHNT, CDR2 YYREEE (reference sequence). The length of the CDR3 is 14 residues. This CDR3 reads CASSLTGYGYGYTF. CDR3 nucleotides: TGTGCCAGCAGCTTGACAGGGTATGGCTATGGCTACACCTTC.

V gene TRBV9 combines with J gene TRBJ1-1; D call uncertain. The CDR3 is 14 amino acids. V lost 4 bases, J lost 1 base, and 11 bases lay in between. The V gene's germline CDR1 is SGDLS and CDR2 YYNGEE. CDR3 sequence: CASSPPGGNTEAFF. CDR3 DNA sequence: TGTGCCAGCAGCCCTCCTGGAGGGAACACTGAAGCTTTCTTT. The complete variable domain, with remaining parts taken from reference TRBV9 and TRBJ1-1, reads DSGVTQTPKHLITATGQRVTLRCSPRSGDLSVYWYQQSLDQGLQFLIQYYNGEERAKGNILERFSAQQFPDLHSELNLSSLELGDSALYFCASSPPGGNTEAFFGQGTRLTVV.

CDR3 nucleotides: TGCGCCAGCAGCCCCCGGGACACCGGCGGAAACACCATATATTTT. Protein product: CASSPRDTGGNTIYF. This rearrangement joins TRBV5-1 to TRBJ1-3; D is possibly TRBD1 (6 bases). V was clipped by 4 bases and J by 4 bases, with 15 bases between them. Germline CDR1 and CDR2: SGHRS and YFSETQ. The CDR3 covers 15 residues.

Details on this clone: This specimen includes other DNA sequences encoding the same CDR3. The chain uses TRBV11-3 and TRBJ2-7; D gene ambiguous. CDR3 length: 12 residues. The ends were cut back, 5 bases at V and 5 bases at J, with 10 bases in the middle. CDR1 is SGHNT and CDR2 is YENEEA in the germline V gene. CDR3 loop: CASSPGSDEQYF. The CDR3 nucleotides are TGTGCCAGCAGCCCAGGCTCGGACGAGCAGTACTTC.

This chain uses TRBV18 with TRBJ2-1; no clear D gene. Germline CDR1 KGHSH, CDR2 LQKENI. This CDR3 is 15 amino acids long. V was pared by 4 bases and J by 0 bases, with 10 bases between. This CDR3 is CASSLLESSYNEQFF. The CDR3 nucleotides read TGTGCCAGCTCACTCTTAGAGAGCTCCTACAATGAGCAGTTCTTC.

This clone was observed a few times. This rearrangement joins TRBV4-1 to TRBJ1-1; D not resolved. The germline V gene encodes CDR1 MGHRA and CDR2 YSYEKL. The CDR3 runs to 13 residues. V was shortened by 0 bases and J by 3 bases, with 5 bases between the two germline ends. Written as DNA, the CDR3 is TGCGCCAGCAGCCAAGATGAGCACACTGAAGCTTTCTTT. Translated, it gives CASSQDEHTEAFF.

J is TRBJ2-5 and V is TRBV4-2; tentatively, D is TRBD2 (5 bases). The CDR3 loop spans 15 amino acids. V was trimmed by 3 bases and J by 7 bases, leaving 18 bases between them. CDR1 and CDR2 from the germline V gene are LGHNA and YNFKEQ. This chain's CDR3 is CASSQENRGGRTQYF. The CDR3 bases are TGTGCCAGCAGCCAGGAAAATCGGGGTGGTCGGACCCAGTACTTC.

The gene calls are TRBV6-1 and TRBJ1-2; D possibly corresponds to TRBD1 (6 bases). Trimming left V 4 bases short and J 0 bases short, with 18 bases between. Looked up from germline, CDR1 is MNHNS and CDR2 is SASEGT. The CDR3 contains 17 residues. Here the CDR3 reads CASSVQGSWVANYGYTF. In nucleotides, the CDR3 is TGTGCCAGCAGTGTTCAGGGGAGTTGGGTAGCTAACTATGGCTACACCTTC.

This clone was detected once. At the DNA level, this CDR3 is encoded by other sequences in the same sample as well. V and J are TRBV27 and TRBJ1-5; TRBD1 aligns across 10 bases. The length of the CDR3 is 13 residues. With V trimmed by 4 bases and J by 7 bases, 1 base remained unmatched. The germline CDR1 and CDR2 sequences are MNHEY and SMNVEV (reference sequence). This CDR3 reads CASSWDRGQPQHF. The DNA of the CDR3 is TGTGCCAGCAGTTGGGACAGGGGACAGCCCCAGCATTTT.

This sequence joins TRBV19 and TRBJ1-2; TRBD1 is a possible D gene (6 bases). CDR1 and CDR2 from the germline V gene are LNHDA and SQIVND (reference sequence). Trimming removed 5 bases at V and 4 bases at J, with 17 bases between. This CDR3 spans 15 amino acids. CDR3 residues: CASSVWGQLSYGYTF. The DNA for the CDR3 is TGTGCCAGTAGTGTTTGGGGACAACTTTCCTATGGCTACACCTTC.

This chain's CDR3 is CASSLTGGYNEQFF. The DNA of the CDR3 is TGTGCCAGCAGCTTAACAGGGGGCTACAATGAGCAGTTCTTC. The chain employs TRBV4-2 and TRBJ2-1, with 8 positions matching TRBD1. CDR1 LGHNA and CDR2 YNFKEQ come from the germline V gene. The CDR3 is made up of 14 amino acids. Trimming cost V 5 bases and J 3 bases; bases outside gene matches: 3.

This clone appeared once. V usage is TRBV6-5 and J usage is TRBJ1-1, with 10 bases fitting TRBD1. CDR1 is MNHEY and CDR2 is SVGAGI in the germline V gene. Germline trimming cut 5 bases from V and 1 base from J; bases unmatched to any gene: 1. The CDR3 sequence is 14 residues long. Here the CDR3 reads CASSRTGGNTEAFF. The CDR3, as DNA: TGTGCCAGCAGTAGGACAGGGGGGAACACTGAAGCTTTCTTT.

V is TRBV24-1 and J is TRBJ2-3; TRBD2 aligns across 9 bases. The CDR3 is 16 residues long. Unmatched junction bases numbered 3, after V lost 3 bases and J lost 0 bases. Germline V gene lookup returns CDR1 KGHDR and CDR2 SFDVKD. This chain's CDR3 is CATSDRLAASTDTQYF. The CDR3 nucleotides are TGTGCCACCAGTGATCGACTAGCGGCTAGCACAGATACGCAGTATTTT.